This TCR beta chain was captured by sequencing in a study of cytomegalovirus exposure and HLA in healthy donors. The PCR ran on 60 Vbeta and 13 Jbeta primers. The protocol was immunoSEQ multiplex PCR, while the TCRdb copy is restricted to in-frame clones and leaves out a portion. The data show 50,000 or so clones, about 77% seen once. Sequenced sample: PBMCs. The sequence derives from a woman in her thirties or forties in good health and CMV-seropositive.

DNA for the CDR3: TGTGCCAGCAGTGGATCTCCGGGACAGAGCTCCTACGAGCAGTACTTC. It yields the protein CASSGSPGQSSYEQYF. The chain links TRBV2 to TRBJ2-7, with TRBD1 matching 7 bases. J gave up 0 bases and V 4 bases, and 9 bases lay outside the gene matches. This CDR3 region has 16 residues. Per the germline V gene, CDR1 is SNHLY and CDR2 is FYNNEI. Drawing the rest from reference TRBV2 and TRBJ2-7, the complete variable domain is EPEVTQTPSHQVTQMGQEVILRCVPISNHLYFYWYRQILGQKVEFLVSFYNNEISEKSEIFDDQFSVERPDGSNFTLKIRSTKLEDSAMYFCASSGSPGQSSYEQYFGPGTRLTVT.